This TCR beta chain was recorded in a study of CD8 T cells in Susac syndrome. This clonotype was seen a handful of times. The V end was cut by 4 bases, the J end by 0 bases, with 4 bases between. CDR3 size: 13 residues. CDR1 is SGHAT and CDR2 is FQNNGV in the germline V gene. Reverse transcription of roughly 0.5 to 1 ug RNA used random hexamers. It was immunoSEQ multiplex PCR that amplified TCR beta CDR3 across 54 Vbeta and 13 Jbeta. TCRdb itself ran the immunoSEQ multiplex PCR reads through MiXCR, one entry per CDR3 protein. Found here are just over 300,000 distinct CDR3 sequences, under 95% of them singletons; the top ten hold about 0.07%.

Sequencing was carried out using CD4+ T cells from PBMCs. This receptor was obtained from a human donor with multiple sclerosis. This sequence joins TRBV11-2 and TRBJ2-1; D is unclear. For the CDR3, the DNA is TGTGCCAGCAGCTCGATCTCCTACAATGAGCAGTTCTTC. Its protein product is CASSSISYNEQFF.